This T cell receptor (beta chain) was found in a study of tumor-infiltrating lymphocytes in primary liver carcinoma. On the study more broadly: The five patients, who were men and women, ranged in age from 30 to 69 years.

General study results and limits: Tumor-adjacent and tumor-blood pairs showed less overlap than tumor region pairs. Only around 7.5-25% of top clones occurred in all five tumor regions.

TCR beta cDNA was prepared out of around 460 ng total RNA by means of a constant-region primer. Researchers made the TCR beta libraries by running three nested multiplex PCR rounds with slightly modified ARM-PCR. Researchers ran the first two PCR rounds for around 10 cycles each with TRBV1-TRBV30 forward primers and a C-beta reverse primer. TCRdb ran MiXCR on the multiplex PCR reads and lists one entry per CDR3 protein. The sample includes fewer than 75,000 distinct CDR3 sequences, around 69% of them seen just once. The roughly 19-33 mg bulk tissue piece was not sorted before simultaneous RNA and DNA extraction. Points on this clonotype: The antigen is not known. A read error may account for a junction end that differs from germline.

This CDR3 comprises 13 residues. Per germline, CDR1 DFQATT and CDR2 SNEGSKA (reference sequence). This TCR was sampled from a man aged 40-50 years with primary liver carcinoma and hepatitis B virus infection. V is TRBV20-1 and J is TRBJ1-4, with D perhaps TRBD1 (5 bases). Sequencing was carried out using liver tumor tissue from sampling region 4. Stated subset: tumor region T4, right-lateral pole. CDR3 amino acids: CNAWGAVEEKLFF. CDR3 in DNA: TGCAATGCTTGGGGCGCGGTGGAGGAAAAACTGTTTTTT.